The entry that follows covers one T cell receptor beta chain sequence. This sample is drawn from a study of blood T cell repertoires in COVID-19. TCRdb's copy holds only in-frame clones and misses some; the assay was immunoSEQ multiplex PCR. The repertoire holds nearly 95,000 clones, with less than 85% as singletons. This CDR3 is 13 amino acids long. The V and J ends lost 8 bases and 4 bases respectively, with 14 bases between them. Germline V gene lookup returns CDR1 MDHEN and CDR2 SYDVKM. The sequenced material came from peripheral blood. This TCR was sampled from a man between 65 and 85 years old with COVID-19, enrolled during active disease. The chain links TRBV28 to TRBJ2-5, with D possibly TRBD1 on 5 matching bases. The DNA of the CDR3 is TGTGCCAGCCGGCCCGGACAAGGAGAGACCCAGTACTTC. Translation gives CASRPGQGETQYF.